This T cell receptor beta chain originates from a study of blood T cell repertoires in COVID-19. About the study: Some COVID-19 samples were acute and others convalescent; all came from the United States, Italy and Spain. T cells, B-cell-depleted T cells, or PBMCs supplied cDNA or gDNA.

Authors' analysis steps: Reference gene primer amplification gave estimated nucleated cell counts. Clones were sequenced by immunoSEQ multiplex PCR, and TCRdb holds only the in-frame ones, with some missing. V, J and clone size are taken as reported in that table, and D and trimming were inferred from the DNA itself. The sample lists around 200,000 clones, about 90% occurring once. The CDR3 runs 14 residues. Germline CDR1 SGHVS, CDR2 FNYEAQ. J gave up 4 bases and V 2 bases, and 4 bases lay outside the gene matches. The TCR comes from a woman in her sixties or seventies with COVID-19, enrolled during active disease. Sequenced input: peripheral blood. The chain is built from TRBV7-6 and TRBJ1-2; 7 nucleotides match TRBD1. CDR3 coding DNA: TGTGCCAGCAGCTTATATAACAGGGGCTATGGCTACACCTTC. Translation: CASSLYNRGYGYTF.